The rows below give T cell receptor beta chains drawn from one sample of a study of beta chain features in type 1 diabetes. Produced via immunoSEQ multiplex PCR; TCRdb's table is partial and in-frame only. The repertoire holds about 180,000 clones, with about 13% as singletons. Specimen: central memory CD4+ T cells from blood. These receptors were collected from a woman aged 18-30 years in good health. Each CDR3 is given with its conserved first and last residue. The order of the fields is CDR3 protein, CDR3 DNA, V gene, D gene, clone size, J gene. D genes are given only for firm matches. Where a row states a size, it is once, few, many or the class of an expanded clone; other rows omit it.

CDR3 protein: CASSSTTPGQGVETQYF
CDR3 DNA: TGTGCCAGCAGTTCTACTACGCCGGGACAGGGAGTAGAGACCCAGTACTTC
V gene: TRBV28
D gene: TRBD1
clone size: -
J gene: TRBJ2-5

CDR3 protein: CASSLDSLNIQYF
CDR3 DNA: TGTGCCAGCAGCTTGGACAGCCTAAACATTCAGTACTTC
V gene: TRBV7-2
D gene: -
clone size: -
J gene: TRBJ2-4

CDR3 protein: CASSRPGTGNNEQFF
CDR3 DNA: TGTGCCAGCAGTCGTCCCGGGACAGGGAACAATGAGCAGTTCTTC
V gene: TRBV6-5
D gene: TRBD1
clone size: many
J gene: TRBJ2-1

CDR3 protein: CASSRTGAGYTEAFF
CDR3 DNA: TGTGCCAGCAGCCGAACAGGGGCTGGGTACACTGAAGCTTTCTTT
V gene: TRBV11-2
D gene: TRBD1
clone size: -
J gene: TRBJ1-1

CDR3 protein: CASSQDRQGLFF
CDR3 DNA: TGTGCCAGCAGCCAAGATAGACAGGGGCTGTTCTTC
V gene: TRBV14
D gene: TRBD1
clone size: -
J gene: TRBJ2-1

CDR3 protein: CASSPAGGSSYEQYF
CDR3 DNA: TGTGCCAGCAGCCCCGCCGGAGGAAGCTCCTACGAGCAGTACTTC
V gene: TRBV7-2
D gene: -
clone size: few
J gene: TRBJ2-7

CDR3 protein: CASSRQGLSYEQYF
CDR3 DNA: TGTGCCAGCAGTCGACAGGGCCTCTCCTACGAGCAGTACTTC
V gene: TRBV2
D gene: TRBD1
clone size: -
J gene: TRBJ2-7

CDR3 protein: CASSPSRGVYGYTF
CDR3 DNA: TGTGCCAGCAGCCCATCCAGGGGCGTCTATGGCTACACCTTC
V gene: TRBV7-2
D gene: -
clone size: few
J gene: TRBJ1-2

CDR3 protein: CSVDRGSSGANVLTF
CDR3 DNA: TGCAGCGTTGACAGGGGGAGCTCTGGGGCCAACGTCCTGACTTTC
V gene: TRBV29-1
D gene: TRBD1
clone size: -
J gene: TRBJ2-6

CDR3 protein: CASSARQEMNTEAFF
CDR3 DNA: TGTGCCAGCTCAGCACGACAGGAGATGAACACTGAAGCTTTCTTT
V gene: TRBV18
D gene: -
clone size: -
J gene: TRBJ1-1

CDR3 protein: CASSPDRGINYGYTF
CDR3 DNA: TGCGCCAGCAGTCCAGACAGGGGAATCAACTATGGCTACACCTTC
V gene: TRBV23-1
D gene: TRBD1
clone size: many
J gene: TRBJ1-2

CDR3 protein: CSVENRQNQETQYF
CDR3 DNA: TGCAGCGTTGAAAACCGACAGAACCAAGAGACCCAGTACTTC
V gene: TRBV29-1
D gene: -
clone size: few
J gene: TRBJ2-5

CDR3 protein: CASSVAGGNEQFF
CDR3 DNA: TGTGCCAGCAGCGTAGCTGGCGGGAATGAGCAGTTCTTC
V gene: TRBV9
D gene: -
clone size: few
J gene: TRBJ2-1

CDR3 protein: CAWSPTRENYGYTF
CDR3 DNA: TGTGCCTGGAGCCCTACGCGGGAAAACTATGGCTACACCTTC
V gene: TRBV30
D gene: -
clone size: few
J gene: TRBJ1-2

CDR3 protein: CASSRGGYGYTF
CDR3 DNA: TGTGCCAGCAGCCGAGGGGGTTACGGCTACACCTTC
V gene: TRBV14
D gene: -
clone size: few
J gene: TRBJ1-2

CDR3 protein: CASSPPAGMYYEQYF
CDR3 DNA: TGTGCCAGCTCACCACCCGCCGGGATGTACTACGAGCAGTACTTC
V gene: TRBV18
D gene: -
clone size: few
J gene: TRBJ2-7

CDR3 protein: CASSLPSGLPETQYF
CDR3 DNA: TGTGCCAGCAGTTTGCCCTCGGGACTACCAGAGACCCAGTACTTC
V gene: TRBV28
D gene: TRBD2
clone size: few
J gene: TRBJ2-5

CDR3 protein: CASSVRVRETQYF
CDR3 DNA: TGTGCCAGCAGCGTCCGGGTAAGAGAGACCCAGTACTTC
V gene: TRBV9
D gene: -
clone size: few
J gene: TRBJ2-5

CDR3 protein: CASSATGGNTEAFF
CDR3 DNA: TGTGCCAGCAGCGCGACAGGGGGGAACACTGAAGCTTTCTTT
V gene: TRBV7-9
D gene: TRBD1
clone size: few
J gene: TRBJ1-1

CDR3 protein: CASSFEGGPYEQYF
CDR3 DNA: TGTGCCAGCAGCTTCGAGGGAGGCCCCTACGAGCAGTACTTC
V gene: TRBV7-9
D gene: -
clone size: -
J gene: TRBJ2-7

CDR3 protein: CASSPNTGLSGANVLTF
CDR3 DNA: TGTGCCAGCAGCCCTAACACAGGGTTAAGTGGGGCCAACGTCCTGACTTTC
V gene: TRBV7-9
D gene: -
clone size: few
J gene: TRBJ2-6

CDR3 protein: CASSFRQSTDTQYF
CDR3 DNA: TGTGCCAGCAGCTTTCGACAGAGCACAGATACGCAGTATTTT
V gene: TRBV9
D gene: -
clone size: -
J gene: TRBJ2-3

CDR3 protein: CASSLGQGVMGFF
CDR3 DNA: TGTGCCAGCAGCTTAGGGCAGGGCGTTATGGGGTTCTTC
V gene: TRBV5-4
D gene: -
clone size: few
J gene: TRBJ2-1

CDR3 protein: CASSSGTENQPQHF
CDR3 DNA: TGCGCCAGCAGCTCTGGGACAGAAAATCAGCCCCAGCATTTT
V gene: TRBV5-1
D gene: TRBD1
clone size: -
J gene: TRBJ1-5

CDR3 protein: CASRGAGGTMNEQFF
CDR3 DNA: TGTGCCAGTAGAGGTGCGGGAGGGACGATGAATGAGCAGTTCTTC
V gene: TRBV19
D gene: TRBD2
clone size: -
J gene: TRBJ2-1

CDR3 protein: CASSPGGEQFF
CDR3 DNA: TGTGCCAGCAGCCCAGGGGGTGAGCAGTTCTTC
V gene: TRBV11-3
D gene: TRBD1
clone size: -
J gene: TRBJ2-1

CDR3 protein: CARTDPRLAYNEQFF
CDR3 DNA: TGTGCCAGAACGGACCCAAGACTAGCGTACAATGAGCAGTTCTTC
V gene: TRBV2
D gene: TRBD2
clone size: many
J gene: TRBJ2-1

CDR3 protein: CASSYSLTSFSYEQYF
CDR3 DNA: TGTGCCAGCAGTTACTCGCTGACTAGCTTCTCCTACGAGCAGTACTTC
V gene: TRBV10-3
D gene: TRBD2
clone size: -
J gene: TRBJ2-7

CDR3 protein: CASSLNSGRALYTGELFF
CDR3 DNA: TGTGCCAGCAGTCTTAATAGCGGGAGGGCCTTGTACACCGGGGAGCTGTTTTTT
V gene: TRBV11-1
D gene: TRBD2
clone size: few
J gene: TRBJ2-2

CDR3 protein: CASSLGGMGVNEQYF
CDR3 DNA: TGTGCCAGCAGCTTAGGCGGGATGGGCGTGAACGAGCAGTACTTC
V gene: TRBV7-2
D gene: -
clone size: few
J gene: TRBJ2-7

CDR3 protein: CASSFGLAGSTGELFF
CDR3 DNA: TGTGCCAGCAGCTTCGGACTAGCGGGAAGCACCGGGGAGCTGTTTTTT
V gene: TRBV7-9
D gene: TRBD2
clone size: -
J gene: TRBJ2-2

CDR3 protein: CAWSADGRNQPQHF
CDR3 DNA: TGTGCCTGGAGTGCGGACGGGAGGAATCAGCCCCAGCATTTT
V gene: TRBV30
D gene: -
clone size: -
J gene: TRBJ1-5

CDR3 protein: CASSSGQIDNEQFF
CDR3 DNA: TGTGCCAGCAGTTCGGGACAGATTGACAATGAGCAGTTCTTC
V gene: TRBV6-5
D gene: TRBD1
clone size: -
J gene: TRBJ2-1

CDR3 protein: CASSYPGRGELFF
CDR3 DNA: TGTGCCAGCAGTTACCCAGGGCGCGGGGAGCTGTTTTTT
V gene: TRBV6-5
D gene: -
clone size: -
J gene: TRBJ2-2

CDR3 protein: CAWGELGKLFF
CDR3 DNA: TGTGCCTGGGGGGAGTTAGGAAAACTGTTTTTT
V gene: TRBV30
D gene: -
clone size: -
J gene: TRBJ1-4

CDR3 protein: CASSRDSGYEQFF
CDR3 DNA: TGTGCCAGCAGCAGGGATAGCGGATATGAGCAGTTCTTC
V gene: TRBV5-4
D gene: -
clone size: -
J gene: TRBJ2-1

CDR3 protein: CASSRGTSGGGELFF
CDR3 DNA: TGTGCCAGCAGCCGAGGGACTTCTGGTGGCGGGGAGCTGTTTTTT
V gene: TRBV5-4
D gene: -
clone size: -
J gene: TRBJ2-2

CDR3 protein: CSVDRGGSNEQFF
CDR3 DNA: TGCAGCGTGGACAGGGGGGGTAGTAATGAGCAGTTCTTC
V gene: TRBV29-1
D gene: TRBD1
clone size: -
J gene: TRBJ2-1

CDR3 protein: CASSLAGGPETQYF
CDR3 DNA: TGTGCCAGCAGCTTAGCGGGAGGGCCGGAGACCCAGTACTTC
V gene: TRBV7-2
D gene: TRBD2
clone size: -
J gene: TRBJ2-5

CDR3 protein: CASSPGLAGGLETQYF
CDR3 DNA: TGTGCTAGCAGCCCAGGACTAGCGGGAGGGCTCGAGACCCAGTACTTC
V gene: TRBV7-7
D gene: TRBD2
clone size: few
J gene: TRBJ2-5

CDR3 protein: CSVRGGLGDTEAFF
CDR3 DNA: TGCAGCGTTAGGGGGGGCCTGGGGGACACTGAAGCTTTCTTT
V gene: TRBV29-1
D gene: -
clone size: -
J gene: TRBJ1-1

CDR3 protein: CASSPRTFANEKLFF
CDR3 DNA: TGTGCCAGCAGTCCACGGACATTCGCTAATGAAAAACTGTTTTTT
V gene: TRBV6-6
D gene: -
clone size: -
J gene: TRBJ1-4

CDR3 protein: CASSPRRGGSDTQYF
CDR3 DNA: TGTGCCAGCTCACCAAGGAGAGGAGGATCAGATACGCAGTATTTT
V gene: TRBV18
D gene: -
clone size: few
J gene: TRBJ2-3

CDR3 protein: CASSFGQGKTDTQYF
CDR3 DNA: TGTGCCAGCAGCTTCGGACAGGGAAAGACAGATACGCAGTATTTT
V gene: TRBV7-9
D gene: TRBD1
clone size: -
J gene: TRBJ2-3

CDR3 protein: CASRNRGSGANVLTF
CDR3 DNA: TGTGCCAGCAGGAACAGGGGTTCTGGGGCCAACGTCCTGACTTTC
V gene: TRBV6-5
D gene: TRBD1
clone size: few
J gene: TRBJ2-6

CDR3 protein: CASSQRTSRGIQYF
CDR3 DNA: TGTGCCAGCAGCCAACGGACTAGCCGAGGCATTCAGTACTTC
V gene: TRBV7-2
D gene: TRBD2
clone size: few
J gene: TRBJ2-4

CDR3 protein: CAWRRGGEQYF
CDR3 DNA: TGTGCCTGGCGCAGGGGCGGTGAGCAGTACTTC
V gene: TRBV30
D gene: -
clone size: few
J gene: TRBJ2-7

CDR3 protein: CASSHQGTDTQYF
CDR3 DNA: TGCGCCAGCAGCCACCAGGGGACAGATACGCAGTATTTT
V gene: TRBV4-1
D gene: -
clone size: -
J gene: TRBJ2-3

CDR3 protein: CASSLGTSFLETQYF
CDR3 DNA: TGTGCCAGCAGCTTAGGGACTAGCTTCCTAGAGACCCAGTACTTC
V gene: TRBV7-3
D gene: TRBD2
clone size: few
J gene: TRBJ2-5

CDR3 protein: CAWSVLGGNEKLFF
CDR3 DNA: TGTGCCTGGAGTGTACTTGGGGGGAATGAAAAACTGTTTTTT
V gene: TRBV30
D gene: -
clone size: -
J gene: TRBJ1-4

CDR3 protein: CASSTGSSYEQYF
CDR3 DNA: TGTGCCAGCTCAACGGGGTCCTCCTACGAGCAGTACTTC
V gene: TRBV18
D gene: -
clone size: -
J gene: TRBJ2-7